One sample yielded the 21 T cell receptor beta chains listed below, sequenced in a study of cytomegalovirus exposure and HLA in healthy donors. The study ran its PCR with 60 Vbeta and 13 Jbeta primers. Produced via immunoSEQ multiplex PCR; TCRdb's table is partial and in-frame only. This sample has about 170,000 clones; about 85% occur once, and the top ten carry about 5%. Input material: PBMCs. These receptors were obtained from a woman aged 45-65 years in good health and CMV-seropositive.

The chain has TRBV29-1 and TRBJ2-7; 7 positions agree with TRBD2. The junction had 9 bases not matched to a gene; V was cut back by 8 bases and J by 2 bases. This CDR3 comprises 13 residues. Germline V gives CDR1 SQVTM, CDR2 ANQGSEA. The CDR3 loop is CSTPGGYPYEQYF. CDR3 bases: TGCAGCACCCCCGGGGGGTACCCCTACGAGCAGTACTTC.

The rearrangement links TRBV7-2 to TRBJ1-4; tentative D call: TRBD1 (5 bases). Germline CDR1 and CDR2: SGHTA and FQGNSA. The V end was cut by 5 bases, the J end by 0 bases, with 19 bases between. The CDR3 is 18 amino acids. The CDR3 sequence: CASSQGSTGSATNEKLFF. The CDR3 coding sequence is TGTGCCAGCAGCCAGGGTTCGACCGGGAGCGCAACTAATGAAAAACTGTTTTTT.

This sequence joins TRBV27 and TRBJ1-3; 8 bases match TRBD1. CDR3 length: 16 amino acids. After removal of 5 bases from V and 0 bases from J, the junction contained 6 bases not matched to a gene. Germline assignment: CDR1 MNHEY and CDR2 SMNVEV (reference sequence). CDR3 bases: TGTGCCAGCAGTCCGTTCGACAGGGGCTCTGGAAACACCATATATTTT. Translating gives CASSPFDRGSGNTIYF.

This rearrangement joins TRBV7-3 to TRBJ2-2, with 7 positions matching TRBD1. CDR1 and CDR2 from the germline V gene are SGHTA and FQGTGA. The junction had 7 bases not matched to a gene; V was cut back by 5 bases and J by 1 base. CDR3 length: 16 residues. Here the CDR3 reads CASSPMAGGNTGELFF. The CDR3 bases are TGTGCCAGCAGCCCGATGGCAGGGGGGAACACCGGGGAGCTGTTTTTT. The full variable domain, with the rest looked up from reference TRBV7-3 and TRBJ2-2, is GAGVSQTPSNKVTEKGKYVELRCDPISGHTALYWYRQSLGQGPEFLIYFQGTGAADDSGLPNDRFFAVRPEGSVSTLKIQRTERGDSAVYLCASSPMAGGNTGELFFGEGSRLTVL.

This CDR3 is CASSPPLEDGYTF. The CDR3 DNA sequence: TGTGCCAGCAGCCCCCCGTTAGAGGATGGCTACACCTTC. J is TRBJ1-2 and V is TRBV7-9; D gene ambiguous. CDR3 length: 13 amino acids. Germline V lookup: CDR1 SEHNR, CDR2 FQNEAQ (reference sequence). Trimming left V 5 bases short and J 6 bases short, with 13 bases between.

V and J are TRBV11-2 and TRBJ2-7, with D hard to call. V dropped 1 base and J dropped 3 bases, with 13 bases sitting between them. The CDR3 extends over 15 amino acids. Germline V gene data show CDR1 as SGHAT and CDR2 as FQNNGV. The chain's CDR3 is CASSLGKQRLYEQYF. The CDR3 DNA is TGTGCCAGCAGCTTAGGCAAACAAAGACTCTACGAGCAGTACTTC.

This clone was counted once. The chain is built from TRBV6-5 and TRBJ1-1; D perhaps matches TRBD1 (5 bases). The CDR3 is 15 amino acids. Trimming took off 4 bases at V and 0 bases at J, with 12 bases between the two ends. The germline V gene has CDR1 MNHEY and CDR2 SVGAGI. CDR3 sequence reads: CASSSATVMNTEAFF. For the CDR3, the DNA is TGTGCCAGCAGTTCCGCGACAGTTATGAACACTGAAGCTTTCTTT.

The genes are TRBV28 and TRBJ1-1, with 8 bases identical to TRBD1. Germline loops: CDR1 MDHEN, CDR2 SYDVKM. The CDR3 extends over 13 amino acids. With 2 bases clipped from V and 6 bases from J, the junction kept 2 bases outside the gene matches. The CDR3 bases are TGTGCCAGCAGTTTACAGGGGGCGGCTGAAGCTTTCTTT. As protein: CASSLQGAAEAFF.

The chain combines TRBV5-1 with TRBJ1-4, with D tentatively TRBD1 (5 bases). Trimming removed 2 bases at V and 5 bases at J, with 16 bases between. Germline CDR1 and CDR2: SGHRS and YFSETQ. The CDR3 is made up of 16 amino acids. The chain's CDR3 is CASSFPGSGGNEKLFF. The CDR3 nucleotides are TGCGCCAGCAGCTTTCCTGGCAGCGGGGGAAATGAAAAACTGTTTTTT.

The chain couples TRBV9 to TRBJ1-2; D call uncertain. The CDR3 runs 14 residues. V was clipped by 4 bases and J by 2 bases, with 12 bases between them. The germline gives CDR1 SGDLS, CDR2 YYNGEE. The CDR3 sequence: CASSNPLRNYGYTF. CDR3 nucleotide sequence: TGTGCCAGCAGCAACCCCTTGAGGAACTATGGCTACACCTTC. The variable domain in full, completed from reference TRBV9 and TRBJ1-2, reads DSGVTQTPKHLITATGQRVTLRCSPRSGDLSVYWYQQSLDQGLQFLIQYYNGEERAKGNILERFSAQQFPDLHSELNLSSLELGDSALYFCASSNPLRNYGYTFGSGTRLTVV.

The chain combines TRBV9 with TRBJ2-2, with 11 bases fitting TRBD2. The CDR3 has 14 amino acids. The V segment lost 6 bases and the J segment 4 bases; nucleotides outside the gene matches: 2. Germline V gene lookup returns CDR1 SGDLS and CDR2 YYNGEE. CDR3 DNA: TGTGCCAGCACTAGCGGGGGGTCCACCGGGGAGCTGTTTTTT. It translates to CASTSGGSTGELFF.

This rearrangement joins TRBV7-8 to TRBJ2-5, with D possibly being TRBD1 (5 bases). Germline V gene lookup returns CDR1 SGHVS and CDR2 FQNEAQ. The germline V and J ends were trimmed by 1 base and 1 base, with 10 bases remaining between them. This CDR3 has 15 residues. DNA for the CDR3: TGTGCCAGCAGCTTAGAAGGTCAGGGCCAAGAGACCCAGTACTTC. Protein sequence: CASSLEGQGQETQYF. The variable domain in full, with the rest retrieved from reference TRBV7-8 and TRBJ2-5, is GAGVSQSPRYKVAKRGQDVALRCDPISGHVSLFWYQQALGQGPEFLTYFQNEAQLDKSGLPSDRFFAERPEGSVSTLKIQRTQQEDSAVYLCASSLEGQGQETQYFGPGTRLLVL.

DNA of the CDR3: TGTGCCAGCACCTGGACAGGGTCCTACGAGCAGTACTTC. The encoded protein is CASTWTGSYEQYF. The chain joins TRBV2 to TRBJ2-5; 8 positions match TRBD1. The assigned J gene may be wrong: the sequence end matches TRBJ2-7 better. CDR3 size: 13 residues. From germline, CDR1 is SNHLY and CDR2 FYNNEI.

J is TRBJ2-5 and V is TRBV29-1, with TRBD2 as a possible D gene (6 bases). Germline values: CDR1 SQVTM, CDR2 ANQGSEA. The CDR3 is made up of 13 amino acids. Trimming stripped 7 bases from V and 4 bases from J, with 16 bases between. This CDR3 is CSASSWGGETQYF. The CDR3 nucleotides are TGCAGCGCAAGCTCATGGGGAGGAGAGACCCAGTACTTC.

The CDR3 sequence: CASSQGYGQSNTGELFF. DNA of the CDR3: TGCGCCAGCAGCCAAGGATACGGACAGAGTAACACCGGGGAGCTGTTTTTT. The J gene is TRBJ2-2, the V gene TRBV4-3; the D gene is possibly TRBD1 (6 bases). This CDR3 region has 17 residues. CDR1 LGHNA and CDR2 YSLEER come from the germline V gene. The V end lost 1 base, the J end lost 2 bases, and 14 bases lay between the germline ends.

The chain employs TRBV27 and TRBJ2-7, with D hard to call. This CDR3 region has 13 residues. Trimming took 3 bases from V and 7 from J, leaving 13 bases between them. Germline CDR1 is MNHEY and CDR2 is SMNVEV (reference sequence). CDR3 nucleotides: TGTGCCAGCAGTTTCCCTGCCACCGGGGAGCAGTACTTC. This gives the protein CASSFPATGEQYF.

The gene calls are TRBV11-2 and TRBJ1-6; tentative D call: TRBD1 (5 bases). Trimming pared 1 base from V and 6 bases from J, leaving 10 bases between. Germline V CDR1 and CDR2: SGHAT, FQNNGV. CDR3 length: 15 amino acids. The CDR3 reads CASSLGTGGNSPLHF. CDR3 sequence (DNA): TGTGCCAGCAGCTTAGGTACAGGCGGTAATTCACCCCTCCACTTT.

V usage is TRBV19 and J usage is TRBJ2-7; perhaps TRBD1 as D (6 bases). Trimming cost V 4 bases and J 10 bases, with 17 bases left between them. This CDR3 has 13 amino acids. CDR1 is LNHDA, CDR2 SQIVND, per germline (reference sequence). The CDR3 here is CASSTYPQGDQYF. The CDR3 DNA sequence: TGTGCCAGTAGTACCTACCCACAGGGCGATCAGTACTTC.

This clone appeared a few times. The rearrangement links TRBV6-6 to TRBJ2-5, with unresolved D. This CDR3 contains 15 residues. V lost 2 bases to trimming and J lost 1 base, with 11 bases between them. Germline-derived CDR1 and CDR2 are MNHNY and SVGAGI (reference sequence). CDR3 sequence: CASSYQELRQETQYF. In DNA, the CDR3 is TGTGCCAGCAGTTACCAAGAACTACGCCAAGAGACCCAGTACTTC.

The chain is built from TRBV6-5 and TRBJ1-2, with a weak D call TRBD1 (6 bases). This CDR3 has 15 residues. Trimming shortened V by 3 bases and J by 6 bases, and 17 bases separated the two germline ends. The germline gives CDR1 MNHEY, CDR2 SVGAGI. The CDR3 DNA is TGTGCCAGCAGTTATATACCACAGGGTAGAGATGGCTACACCTTC. Translating gives CASSYIPQGRDGYTF.

This chain uses TRBV4-3 with TRBJ2-7, with 7 bases that match TRBD1. CDR3 length equals 15 residues. V lost 0 bases to trimming and J lost 4 bases; unmatched junction nucleotides: 6. The germline gives CDR1 LGHNA, CDR2 YSLEER. This chain's CDR3 is CASSQDRRQGYEQYF. CDR3 nucleotides: TGCGCCAGCAGCCAAGATCGGAGACAGGGTTACGAGCAGTACTTC.